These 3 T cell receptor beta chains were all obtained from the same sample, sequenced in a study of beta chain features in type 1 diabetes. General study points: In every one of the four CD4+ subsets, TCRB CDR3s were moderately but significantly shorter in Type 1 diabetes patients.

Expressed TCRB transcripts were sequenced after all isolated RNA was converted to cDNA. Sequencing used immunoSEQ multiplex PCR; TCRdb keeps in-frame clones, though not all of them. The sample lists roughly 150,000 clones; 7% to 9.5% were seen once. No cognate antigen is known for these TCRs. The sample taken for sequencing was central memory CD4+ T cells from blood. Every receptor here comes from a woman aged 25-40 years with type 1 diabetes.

The DNA of the CDR3 is TGTGCCAGCAGCTTACAGGCTAGCGGGGGAATCTACGAGCAGTACTTC. Its translation is CASSLQASGGIYEQYF. The V call is TRBV7-3, the J call TRBJ2-7, with 10 bases fitting TRBD2. After removal of 2 bases from V and 3 bases from J, the junction contained 7 bases not matched to a gene. CDR1 and CDR2 (germline): SGHTA, FQGTGA. This CDR3 spans 16 amino acids.

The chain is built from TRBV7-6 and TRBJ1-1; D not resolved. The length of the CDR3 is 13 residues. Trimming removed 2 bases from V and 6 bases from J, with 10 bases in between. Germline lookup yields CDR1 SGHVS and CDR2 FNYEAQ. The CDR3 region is CASSLNEYAEAFF. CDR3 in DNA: TGTGCCAGCAGCTTAAACGAGTACGCTGAAGCTTTCTTT.

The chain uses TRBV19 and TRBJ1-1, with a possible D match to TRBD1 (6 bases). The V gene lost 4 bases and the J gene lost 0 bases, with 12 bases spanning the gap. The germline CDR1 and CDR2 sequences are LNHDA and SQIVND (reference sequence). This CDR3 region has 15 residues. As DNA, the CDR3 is TGTGCCAGTAGTACACGGACAGTCTTGAACACTGAAGCTTTCTTT. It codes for CASSTRTVLNTEAFF.